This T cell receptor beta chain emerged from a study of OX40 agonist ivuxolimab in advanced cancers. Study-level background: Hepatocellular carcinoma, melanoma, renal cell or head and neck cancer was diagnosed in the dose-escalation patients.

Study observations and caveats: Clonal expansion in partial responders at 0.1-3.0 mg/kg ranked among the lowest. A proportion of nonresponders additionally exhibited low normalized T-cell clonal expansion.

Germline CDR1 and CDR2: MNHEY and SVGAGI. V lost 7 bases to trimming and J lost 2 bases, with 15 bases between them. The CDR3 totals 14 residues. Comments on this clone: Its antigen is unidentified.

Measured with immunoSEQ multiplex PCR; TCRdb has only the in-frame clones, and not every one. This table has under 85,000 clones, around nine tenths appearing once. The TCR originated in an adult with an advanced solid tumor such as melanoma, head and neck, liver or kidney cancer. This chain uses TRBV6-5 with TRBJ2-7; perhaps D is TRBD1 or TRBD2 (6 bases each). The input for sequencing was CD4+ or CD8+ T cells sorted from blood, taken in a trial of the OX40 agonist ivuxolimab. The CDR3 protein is CASTPGGSTYEQYF. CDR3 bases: TGTGCCAGCACCCCCGGGGGCTCTACCTACGAGCAGTACTTC.